This T cell receptor beta chain originates from a study of blood T cell repertoires in COVID-19 (dated by TCRdb to the early 2020s). With regard to the full study: Collaborator samples came from the United States, Italy and Spain and covered acute and convalescent phases of COVID-19. A freely available public database, intended as a resource for researchers studying the immune response to SARS-CoV-2, is where the repertoires were released. The material from the prospective study consisted of cDNA or gDNA derived from T cells, B-cell-depleted T cells, or PBMCs. Nearly every sample came with metadata listing a de-identified subject ID, COVID-19 status, age in years and sex. Deeply sampled blood TCRbeta repertoires from subjects exposed to, actively infected with, or recovered from COVID-19 were included in the dataset. Where available, HLA class I and class II types were obtained from metadata supplied by the sample provider rather than from assay-based typing. Samples came from the ongoing ImmuneRACE study (first 160 participants) plus 1,254 subjects from 6 global collaborators. What the authors observed across the whole study: The amount of clinical and demographic metadata varied by source and participant and was provided uncurated.

The germline V gene specifies MGHRA as CDR1 and YSYEKL as CDR2. Clipping removes 3 bases from V and 5 bases from J, with 7 as the unmatched junction base count. The CDR3 runs 15 amino acids, cysteine and phenylalanine included. Just CDR3 DNA is preserved here, 45 bases in frame from base 1. A note on this clone: Its cognate antigen has yet to be identified. Base qualities are not provided; no much larger clone lies one nucleotide away.

One collaborating source in Seattle enrolled patients during active infection and followed them longitudinally through the course of disease. The collaborating institutions used their own protocols to collect whole blood in K2EDTA tubes. For TCRbeta analysis, collaborators shipped samples in one of three forms: frozen whole blood, isolated PBMCs, or DNA extracted from either of those sample types. TCRbeta CDR3 regions were amplified from genomic DNA using the immunoSEQ Assay, a bias-controlled multiplex PCR. On the authors' methods: Nucleated cell counts per sample were estimated from amplification of reference gene primers within the assay. Sequence reads were collapsed and filtered to measure the absolute abundance of every unique TCRbeta CDR3 rearrangement. For each sample, productive Simpson clonality was calculated by taking the square root of Simpson's diversity index across productive rearrangements. In TCRdb, the immuneACCESS table is reduced to in-frame sequences with V and J assigned. These tables do not hold every clone; where another copy was compared, an unresolved V gene accounts for under half, and the others remain unexplained. V, J and clone size are taken as reported in that table, and D and trimming were inferred from the DNA itself. This sample lists under 400,000 clones; about 87% were detected once. Of the sample, under 11% falls within the top ten clones.

Sequencing was done on a sample of peripheral blood. This receptor was obtained from a woman younger than 45 with COVID-19, enrolled during active disease. The chain is made from TRBV4-1 and TRBJ2-1; TRBD1 aligns with 7 central bases. The DNA is as follows: TGCGCCAGCAGCCAGACAGGGATAACAAACAATGAGCAGTTCTTC. This yields the protein CASSQTGITNNEQFF.